This record looks at one T cell receptor (beta chain) sequence and its context. Its specificity is unknown. From the reads, TCRdb called clonotypes with MiXCR, one entry per CDR3 protein. The sample carries around 710,000 distinct CDR3 sequences, 29% recorded once. The record originates from a study of T cell repertoires in cytomegalovirus infection. Study details: Both CMV infection and a matching HLA type were indicated by public TCR beta signatures. Broader study findings: What dominated the ex vivo response were HLA-C-restricted CMV-specific TCR beta clonotypes.

CDR1 is MNHEY and CDR2 is SVGEGT in the germline V gene. The V gene end was trimmed by 2 bases and the J gene end by 0 bases; junction bases not matched to a gene: 5. The CDR3 has 16 residues. Sequences were derived from cultured CD8+ T cells from PBMCs, sampled from culture after CMV antigen stimulation. V and J are TRBV6-2 or TRBV6-3 and TRBJ2-7, with 9 bases lining up with TRBD2. The clonotype was recovered from a human donor in good health (CMV status not recorded). Some clones in this sample may be carry-over from other donors' samples. CDR3 sequence reads: CASSYHQRGASYEQYV. In DNA, the CDR3 is TGTGCCAGCAGTTACCATCAGCGGGGGGCCTCCTACGAGCAGTACGTC.